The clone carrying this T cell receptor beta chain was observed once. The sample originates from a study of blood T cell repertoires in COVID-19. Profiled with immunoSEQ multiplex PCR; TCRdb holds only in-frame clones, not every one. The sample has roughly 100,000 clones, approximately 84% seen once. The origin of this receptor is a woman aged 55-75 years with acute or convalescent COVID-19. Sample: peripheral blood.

The DNA for the CDR3 is TGTGCCAGCAGTGAACTAGCCACCCAAAGTTCACCCCTCCACTTT. The encoded protein is CASSELATQSSPLHF. The rearrangement joins TRBV6-1 to TRBJ1-6; D is unclear. This CDR3 has 15 amino acids. Germline CDR1 and CDR2: MNHNS and SASEGT. The ends were cut back, 2 bases at V and 9 bases at J, with 14 bases in the middle.